This T cell receptor beta chain was sequenced in a study of lymphopenia after photon versus proton radiotherapy. Whole-study findings and limits: After the lymphocyte nadir, photon-treated repertoires showed oligoclonal expansion, especially of CD8+ Temra cells. Photon-treated patients lost naive T cells and TCR diversity; proton-treated stayed stable. Post-nadir TCR diversity decline inversely tracked overall survival among those who died.

Clones were read by immunoSEQ multiplex PCR, and TCRdb kept only the in-frame ones, dropping some. The table lists more than 20,000 clones, 85% of them singletons. In germline, CDR1 is LNHDA, CDR2 SQIVND (reference sequence). V gave up 10 bases and J gave up 10 bases, with 17 bases separating them. The CDR3 is 13 residues long. This clone was seen only a few times. Antigen specificity is unknown. The specimen was peripheral blood, collected from a patient treated with photon-based radiotherapy. The receptor comes from a man aged 55 to 69 with pancreatic cancer. V usage is TRBV19 and J usage is TRBJ1-6; a possible D gene is TRBD1 (5 bases). The CDR3, as DNA: TGTGCCACCTCGTTGGGGGTAGGATCACCCCTCCACTTT. It translates to CATSLGVGSPLHF. The variable domain in full, with the rest retrieved from reference TRBV19 and TRBJ1-6, is DGGITQSPKYLFRKEGQNVTLSCEQNLNHDAMYWYRQDPGQGLRLIYYSQIVNDFQKGDIAEGYSVSREKKESFPLTVTSAQKNPTAFYLCATSLGVGSPLHFGNGTRLTVT.